This T cell receptor (beta chain) was sequenced for a study of graft-versus-host responses after intestinal transplantation. The assay was immunoSEQ multiplex PCR, and TCRdb's table has in-frame clones only and misses some. The data show tens of thousands of clones, with about 80% seen just once and roughly 0.4% held by the top ten. Comments on this clone: The antigen remains unidentified. Mismatch with germline at one junction end may stem from a read error.

This CDR3 is built from 16 residues. CDR1 and CDR2 (germline): SGHDT, YYEEEE. The source is a human donor who was the organ donor for an intestinal transplant. The chain has TRBV5-6 and TRBJ1-3, with D perhaps TRBD1 (6 bases). Sample: unstimulated CD4+ T cells sorted from spleen or lymph node cells, taken before transplant. CDR3: CASSLRTVRSGDTIYF. The CDR3 nucleotides are TGTGCCAGCAGCCTAAGGACAGTCCGCTCTGGAGACACCATATATTTT.